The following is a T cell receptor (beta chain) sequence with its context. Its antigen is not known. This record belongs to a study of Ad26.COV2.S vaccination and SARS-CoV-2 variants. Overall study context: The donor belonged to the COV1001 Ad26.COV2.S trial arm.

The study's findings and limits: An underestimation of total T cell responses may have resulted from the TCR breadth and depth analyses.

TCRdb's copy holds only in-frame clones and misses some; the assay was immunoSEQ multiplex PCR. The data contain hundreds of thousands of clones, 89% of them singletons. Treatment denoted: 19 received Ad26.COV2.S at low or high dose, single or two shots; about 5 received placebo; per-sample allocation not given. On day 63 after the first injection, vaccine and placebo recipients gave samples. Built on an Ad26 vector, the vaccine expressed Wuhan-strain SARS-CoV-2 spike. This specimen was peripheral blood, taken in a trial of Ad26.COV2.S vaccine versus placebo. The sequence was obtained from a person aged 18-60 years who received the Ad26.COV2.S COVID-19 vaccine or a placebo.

The CDR3 spells CAISPGTGGTDTQYF. The CDR3 nucleotides read TGTGCCATCAGTCCCGGGACAGGGGGCACAGATACGCAGTATTTT. The chain has TRBV10-3 and TRBJ2-3; 10 bases are a match to TRBD1. V lost 5 bases and J lost 1; bases outside the gene matches: 3. The length of the CDR3 is 15 residues. Germline assignment: CDR1 ENHRY and CDR2 SYGVKD.